This record covers a single TCR beta chain. The source of the sample is a study of blood T cell repertoires in COVID-19. Across the whole study: Acute and convalescent COVID-19 specimens originated in the United States, Italy and Spain.

V lost 7 bases and J 0 bases, leaving 7 bases between the germline ends. Germline CDR1 is MNHEY and CDR2 is SVGAGI. The CDR3 has 14 residues. Assay: immunoSEQ multiplex PCR; the TCRdb copy retains only in-frame clones and omits some. The sample yields around 62,000 clones, roughly 88% seen once. Sequenced: peripheral blood. This clonotype was obtained from a human donor in a cohort sampled during active COVID-19. The chain combines TRBV6-5 with TRBJ1-6; D is unresolved. DNA for the CDR3: TGTGCCAGCATGTCGGGCTCCTATAATTCACCCCTCCACTTT. This codes for CASMSGSYNSPLHF.